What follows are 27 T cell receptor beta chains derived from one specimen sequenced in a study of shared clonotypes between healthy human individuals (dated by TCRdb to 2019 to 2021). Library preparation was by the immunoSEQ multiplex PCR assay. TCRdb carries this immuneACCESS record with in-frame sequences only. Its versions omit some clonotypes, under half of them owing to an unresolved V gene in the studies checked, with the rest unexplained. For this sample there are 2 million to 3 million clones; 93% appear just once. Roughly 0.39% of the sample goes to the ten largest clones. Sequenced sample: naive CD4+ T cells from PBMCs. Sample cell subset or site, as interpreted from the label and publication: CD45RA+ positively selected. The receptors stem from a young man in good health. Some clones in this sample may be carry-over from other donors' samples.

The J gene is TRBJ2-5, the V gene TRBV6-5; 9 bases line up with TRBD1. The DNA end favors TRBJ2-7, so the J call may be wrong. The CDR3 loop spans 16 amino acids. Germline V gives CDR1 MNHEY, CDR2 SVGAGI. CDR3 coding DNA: TGTGCCAGCAGTTACCAGCGGACAGGGGAAGGCTACGAGCAGTACTTC. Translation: CASSYQRTGEGYEQYF.

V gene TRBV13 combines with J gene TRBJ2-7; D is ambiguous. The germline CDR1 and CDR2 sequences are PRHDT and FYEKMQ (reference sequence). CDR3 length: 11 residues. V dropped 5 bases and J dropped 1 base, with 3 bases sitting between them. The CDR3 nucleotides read TGTGCCAGCAGCCAATCCTACGAGCAGTACTTC. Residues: CASSQSYEQYF.

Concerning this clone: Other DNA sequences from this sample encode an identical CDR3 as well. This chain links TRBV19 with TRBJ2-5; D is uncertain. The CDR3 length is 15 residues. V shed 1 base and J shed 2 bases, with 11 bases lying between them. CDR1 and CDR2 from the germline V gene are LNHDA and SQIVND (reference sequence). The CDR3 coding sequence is TGTGCCAGTAGTATAGGAGGAACGGATCAAGAGACCCAGTACTTC. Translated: CASSIGGTDQETQYF. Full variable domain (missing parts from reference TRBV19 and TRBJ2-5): DGGITQSPKYLFRKEGQNVTLSCEQNLNHDAMYWYRQDPGQGLRLIYYSQIVNDFQKGDIAEGYSVSREKKESFPLTVTSAQKNPTAFYLCASSIGGTDQETQYFGPGTRLLVL.

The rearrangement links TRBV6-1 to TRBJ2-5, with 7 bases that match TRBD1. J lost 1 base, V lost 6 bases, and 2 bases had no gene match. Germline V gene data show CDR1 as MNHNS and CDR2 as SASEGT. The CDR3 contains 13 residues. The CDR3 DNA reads TGTGCCAGCAGAAGGGACAGCCAAGAGACCCAGTACTTC. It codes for CASRRDSQETQYF.

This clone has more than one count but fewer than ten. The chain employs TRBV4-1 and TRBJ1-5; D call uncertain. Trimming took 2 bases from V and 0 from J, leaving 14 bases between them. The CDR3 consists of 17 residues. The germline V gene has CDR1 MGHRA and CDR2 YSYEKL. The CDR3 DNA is TGCGCCAGCAGCCAACCCGAGACGCCGTATAGCAATCAGCCCCAGCATTTT. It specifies CASSQPETPYSNQPQHF.

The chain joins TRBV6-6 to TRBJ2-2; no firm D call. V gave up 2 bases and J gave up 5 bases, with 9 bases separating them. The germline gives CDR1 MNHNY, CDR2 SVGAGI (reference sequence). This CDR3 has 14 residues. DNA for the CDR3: TGTGCCAGCAGTTACGGCAGGAGTACCGGGGAGCTGTTTTTT. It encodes CASSYGRSTGELFF.

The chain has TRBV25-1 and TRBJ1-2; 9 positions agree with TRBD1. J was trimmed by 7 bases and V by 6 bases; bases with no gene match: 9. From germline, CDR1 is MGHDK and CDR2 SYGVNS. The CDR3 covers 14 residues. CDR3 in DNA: TGTGCCAGCAGCACCGCCGGGACAGGGTTTGGCTACACCTTC. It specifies CASSTAGTGFGYTF.

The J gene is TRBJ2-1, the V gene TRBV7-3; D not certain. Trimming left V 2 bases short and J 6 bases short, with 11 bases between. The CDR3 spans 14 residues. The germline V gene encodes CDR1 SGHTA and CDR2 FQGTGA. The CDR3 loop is CASSLGATLNEQFF. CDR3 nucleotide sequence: TGTGCCAGCAGCTTAGGCGCTACCCTCAATGAGCAGTTCTTC.

Written as DNA, the CDR3 is TGCGCCAGCAGCTACCTCCCGGGACCGGGGGCCACCGGGGAGCTGTTTTTT. Protein sequence: CASSYLPGPGATGELFF. The chain uses TRBV5-1 and TRBJ2-2; D assignment may be TRBD1 or TRBD2 (6 bases each). Germline V CDR1 and CDR2: SGHRS, YFSETQ. This CDR3 has 17 residues. Trimming pared 3 bases from V and 4 bases from J, leaving 19 bases between.

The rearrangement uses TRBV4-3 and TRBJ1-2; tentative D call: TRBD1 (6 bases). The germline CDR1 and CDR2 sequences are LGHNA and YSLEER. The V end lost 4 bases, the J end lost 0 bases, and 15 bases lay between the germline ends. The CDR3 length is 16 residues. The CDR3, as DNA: TGCGCCAGCAGCCCACAACAGGGATTAGCTAACTATGGCTACACCTTC. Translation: CASSPQQGLANYGYTF.

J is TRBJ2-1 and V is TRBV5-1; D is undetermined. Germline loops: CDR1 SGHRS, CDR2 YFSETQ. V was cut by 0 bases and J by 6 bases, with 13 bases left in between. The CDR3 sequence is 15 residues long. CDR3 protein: CASSLGGILVNEQFF. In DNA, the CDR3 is TGCGCCAGCAGCTTGGGTGGGATACTGGTCAATGAGCAGTTCTTC.

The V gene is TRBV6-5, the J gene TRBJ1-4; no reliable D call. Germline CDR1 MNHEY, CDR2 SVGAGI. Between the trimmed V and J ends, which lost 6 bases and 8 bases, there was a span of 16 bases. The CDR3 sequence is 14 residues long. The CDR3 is CASRSGSPGEKLFF. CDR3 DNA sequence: TGTGCCAGCAGATCGGGATCCCCTGGGGAAAAACTGTTTTTT.

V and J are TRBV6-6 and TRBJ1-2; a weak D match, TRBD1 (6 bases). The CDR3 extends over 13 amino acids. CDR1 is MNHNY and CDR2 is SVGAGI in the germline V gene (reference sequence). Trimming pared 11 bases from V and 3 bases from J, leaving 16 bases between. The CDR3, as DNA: TGTGCCGCGAGCTCGACAGGCGACTATGGCTACACCTTC. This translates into CAASSTGDYGYTF.

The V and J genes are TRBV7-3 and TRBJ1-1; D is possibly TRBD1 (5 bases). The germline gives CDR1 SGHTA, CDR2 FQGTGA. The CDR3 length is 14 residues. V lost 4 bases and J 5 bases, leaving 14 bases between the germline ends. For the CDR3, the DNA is TGTGCCAGCAGCTCTAGTGGGACGGTAACTGAAGCTTTCTTT. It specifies CASSSSGTVTEAFF.

The CDR3 loop is CASSFQRGSSYNEQFF. DNA of the CDR3: TGTGCCAGCAGCTTCCAGCGGGGAAGCTCCTACAATGAGCAGTTCTTC. The chain carries TRBV11-2 and TRBJ2-1, with 7 nucleotides matching TRBD2. This CDR3 region has 16 residues. Germline-derived CDR1 and CDR2 are SGHAT and FQNNGV. Trimming removed 3 bases from V and 0 bases from J; junction bases left unmatched: 5.

CDR3 DNA sequence: TGTGCCAGCTCACCACCTGTCGCGTTCTCTGGAAACACCATATATTTT. Amino acids: CASSPPVAFSGNTIYF. V is TRBV18 and J is TRBJ1-3; D ambiguous. The V end was cut by 0 bases, the J end by 0 bases, with 9 bases between. The CDR3 is 16 residues long. Germline V lookup: CDR1 KGHSH, CDR2 LQKENI. Supplemented by reference TRBV18 and TRBJ1-3, the full variable domain reads NAGVMQNPRHLVRRRGQEARLRCSPMKGHSHVYWYRQLPEEGLKFMVYLQKENIIDESGMPKERFSAEFPKEGPSILRIQQVVRGDSAAYFCASSPPVAFSGNTIYFGEGSWLTVV.

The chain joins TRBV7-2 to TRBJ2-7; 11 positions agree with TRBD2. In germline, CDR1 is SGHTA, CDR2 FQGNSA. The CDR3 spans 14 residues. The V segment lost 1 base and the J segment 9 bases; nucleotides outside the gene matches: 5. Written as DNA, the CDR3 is TGTGCCAGCAGCTTAGGGGCTAGCGGGAGGCGGCAGTACTTC. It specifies CASSLGASGRRQYF.

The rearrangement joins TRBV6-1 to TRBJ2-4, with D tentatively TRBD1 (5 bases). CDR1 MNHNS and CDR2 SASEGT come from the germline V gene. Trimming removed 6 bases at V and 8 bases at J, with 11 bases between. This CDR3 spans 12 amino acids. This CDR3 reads CASRNQGDIQYF. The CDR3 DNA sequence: TGTGCCAGCAGGAACCAAGGGGACATTCAGTACTTC.

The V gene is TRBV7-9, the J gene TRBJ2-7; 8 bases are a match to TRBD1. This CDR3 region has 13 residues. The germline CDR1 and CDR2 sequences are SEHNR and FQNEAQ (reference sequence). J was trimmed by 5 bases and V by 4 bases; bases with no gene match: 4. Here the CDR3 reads CASSYQGANEQYF. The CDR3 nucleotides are TGTGCCAGCAGCTACCAGGGGGCAAACGAGCAGTACTTC.

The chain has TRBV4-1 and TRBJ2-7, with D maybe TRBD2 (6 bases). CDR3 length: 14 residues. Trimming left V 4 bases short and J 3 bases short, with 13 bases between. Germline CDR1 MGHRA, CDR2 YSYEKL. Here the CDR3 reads CASSPERVDYEQYF. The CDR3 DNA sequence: TGCGCCAGCAGCCCCGAGCGGGTAGACTACGAGCAGTACTTC.

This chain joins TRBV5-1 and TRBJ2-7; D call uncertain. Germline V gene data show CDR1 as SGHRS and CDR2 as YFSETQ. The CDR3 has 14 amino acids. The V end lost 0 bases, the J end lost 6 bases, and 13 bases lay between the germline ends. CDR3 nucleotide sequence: TGCGCCAGCAGCTTGGTACGTGATAAGGGCGAGCAGTACTTC. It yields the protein CASSLVRDKGEQYF.

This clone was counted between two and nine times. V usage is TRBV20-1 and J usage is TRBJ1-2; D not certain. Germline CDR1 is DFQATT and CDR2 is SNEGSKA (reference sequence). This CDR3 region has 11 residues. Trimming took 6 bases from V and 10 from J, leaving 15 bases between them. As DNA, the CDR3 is TGCAGTGCGTTTAACTATGGCCCCTACACCTTC. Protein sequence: CSAFNYGPYTF.

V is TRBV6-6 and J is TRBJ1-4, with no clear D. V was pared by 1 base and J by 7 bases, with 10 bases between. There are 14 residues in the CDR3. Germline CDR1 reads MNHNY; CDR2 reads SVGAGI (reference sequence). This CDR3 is CASSYFLVAEKLFF. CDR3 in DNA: TGTGCCAGCAGTTACTTTTTGGTTGCTGAAAAACTGTTTTTT.

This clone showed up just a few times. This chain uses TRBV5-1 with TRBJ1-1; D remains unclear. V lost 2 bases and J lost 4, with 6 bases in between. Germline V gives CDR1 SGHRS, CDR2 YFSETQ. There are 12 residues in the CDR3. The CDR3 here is CASSFPGTEAFF. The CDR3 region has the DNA TGCGCCAGCAGCTTCCCCGGCACTGAAGCTTTCTTT.

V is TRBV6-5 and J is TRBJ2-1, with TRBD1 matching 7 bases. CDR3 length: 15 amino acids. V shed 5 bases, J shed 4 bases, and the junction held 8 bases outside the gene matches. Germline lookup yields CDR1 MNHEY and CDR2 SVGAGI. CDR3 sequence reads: CASSLGTAEYNEQFF. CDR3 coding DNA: TGTGCCAGCAGTCTCGGGACAGCAGAATACAATGAGCAGTTCTTC.

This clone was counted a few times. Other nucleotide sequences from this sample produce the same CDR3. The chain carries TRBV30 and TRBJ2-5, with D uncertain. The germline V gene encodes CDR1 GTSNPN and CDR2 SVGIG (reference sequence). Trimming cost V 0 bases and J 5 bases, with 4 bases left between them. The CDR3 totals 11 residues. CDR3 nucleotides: TGTGCCTGGAGTGTACGGGAGACCCAGTACTTC. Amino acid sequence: CAWSVRETQYF.

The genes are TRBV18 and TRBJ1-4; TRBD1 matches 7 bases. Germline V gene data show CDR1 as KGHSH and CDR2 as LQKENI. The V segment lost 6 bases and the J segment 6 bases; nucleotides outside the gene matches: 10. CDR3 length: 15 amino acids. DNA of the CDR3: TGTGCCAGCTCGCCCGTCGCGGGACAGCATGAAAAACTGTTTTTT. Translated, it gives CASSPVAGQHEKLFF. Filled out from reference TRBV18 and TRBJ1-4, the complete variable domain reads NAGVMQNPRHLVRRRGQEARLRCSPMKGHSHVYWYRQLPEEGLKFMVYLQKENIIDESGMPKERFSAEFPKEGPSILRIQQVVRGDSAAYFCASSPVAGQHEKLFFGSGTQLSVL.